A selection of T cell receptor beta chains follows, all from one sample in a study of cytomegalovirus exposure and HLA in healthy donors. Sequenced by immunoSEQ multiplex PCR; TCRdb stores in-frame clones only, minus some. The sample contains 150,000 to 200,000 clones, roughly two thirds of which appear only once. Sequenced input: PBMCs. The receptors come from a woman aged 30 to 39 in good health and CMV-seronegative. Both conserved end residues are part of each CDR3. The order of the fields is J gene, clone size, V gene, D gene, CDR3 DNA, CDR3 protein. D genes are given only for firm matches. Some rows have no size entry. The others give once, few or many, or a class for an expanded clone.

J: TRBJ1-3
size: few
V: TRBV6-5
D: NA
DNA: TGTGCCAGCCGCCCGACGGAGAGCTCTGGAAACACCATATATTTT
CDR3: CASRPTESSGNTIYF

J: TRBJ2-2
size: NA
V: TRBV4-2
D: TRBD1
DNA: TGTGCCAGCAGCCAAGGGACAGGGGACACCGGGGAGCTGTTTTTT
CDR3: CASSQGTGDTGELFF

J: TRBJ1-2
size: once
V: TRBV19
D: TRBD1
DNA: TGTGCCAGTAGTCCGCGGACAGGGGATGGCTACACCTTC
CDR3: CASSPRTGDGYTF

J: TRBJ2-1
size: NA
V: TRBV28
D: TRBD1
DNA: TGTGCCAGCAGTTTTAGTACAGGGGGATCGCATGAGCAGTTCTTC
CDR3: CASSFSTGGSHEQFF

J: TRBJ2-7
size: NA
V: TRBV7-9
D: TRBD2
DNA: TGTGCCAGCAGCCCCCGGGGCGGGGGGGTTGTCCACGAGCAGTACTTC
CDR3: CASSPRGGGVVHEQYF

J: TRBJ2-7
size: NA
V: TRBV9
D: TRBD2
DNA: TGTGCCAGCAGCCCCAGTAGTGGGGGACTAGCGGCCTACGAGCAGTACTTC
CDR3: CASSPSSGGLAAYEQYF

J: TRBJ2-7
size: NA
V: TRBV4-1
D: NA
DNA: TGCGCCAGCAGCCAAGAGCCCGGAGCCTCGGACGAGCAGTACTTC
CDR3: CASSQEPGASDEQYF

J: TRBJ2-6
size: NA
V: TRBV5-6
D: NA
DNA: TGTGCCAGCAGCTTGAGAGGAGCTGGGGCCAACGTCCTGACTTTC
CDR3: CASSLRGAGANVLTF

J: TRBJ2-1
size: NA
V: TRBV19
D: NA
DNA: TGTGCCAGTAGTCAGAGTCTCACAGACAATGAGCAGTTCTTC
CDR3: CASSQSLTDNEQFF

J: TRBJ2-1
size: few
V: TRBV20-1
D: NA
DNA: TGCAGTGCTAGCGACTCGCGCGAGCAGTTCTTC
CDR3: CSASDSREQFF

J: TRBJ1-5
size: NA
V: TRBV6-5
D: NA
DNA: TGTGCCACCCACCCGTCCACAACGGGTCAGCCCCAGCATTTT
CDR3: CATHPSTTGQPQHF

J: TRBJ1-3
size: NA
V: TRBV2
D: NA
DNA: TGTGCCATCCGGGGGCGGGAGAGCTCTGGAAACACCATATATTTT
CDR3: CAIRGRESSGNTIYF

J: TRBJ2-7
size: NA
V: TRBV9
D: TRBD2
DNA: TGTGCCAGCAGCGCCCGCGTGGGGGGGGGCGAGCAGTACTTC
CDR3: CASSARVGGGEQYF

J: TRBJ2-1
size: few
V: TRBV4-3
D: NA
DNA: TGCGCCAGCAGCCAAGCCACCACTAGTACTGAGCAGTTCTTC
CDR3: CASSQATTSTEQFF

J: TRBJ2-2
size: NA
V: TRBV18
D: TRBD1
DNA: TGTGCCAGCTCAAAGGGGGCTTCCAACACCGGGGAGCTGTTTTTT
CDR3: CASSKGASNTGELFF

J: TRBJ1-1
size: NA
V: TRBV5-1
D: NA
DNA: TGCGCCAGCATGTCCAATAGCGGCACTGAAGCTTTCTTT
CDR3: CASMSNSGTEAFF

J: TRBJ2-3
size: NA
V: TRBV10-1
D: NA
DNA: TGCGCCAGCGGAATGGGGCAGGGGAGCACAGATACGCAGTATTTT
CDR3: CASGMGQGSTDTQYF

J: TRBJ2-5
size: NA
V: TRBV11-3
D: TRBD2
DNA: TGTGCCAGCAGCTCGGGGGGTTTCGAGACCCAGTACTTC
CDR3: CASSSGGFETQYF

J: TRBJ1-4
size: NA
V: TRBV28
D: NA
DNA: TGTGCCAGCAGTTTAGACCAGGGAGGGCCTAATGAAAAACTGTTTTTT
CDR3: CASSLDQGGPNEKLFF

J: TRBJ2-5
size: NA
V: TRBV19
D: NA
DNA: TGTGCCAGTAGGCCTTCGACAGCACAAGAGACCCAGTACTTC
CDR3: CASRPSTAQETQYF

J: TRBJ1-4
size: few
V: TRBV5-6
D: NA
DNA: TGTGCCAGCAGTTCAGACAGGCCGAATGAAAAACTGTTTTTT
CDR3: CASSSDRPNEKLFF

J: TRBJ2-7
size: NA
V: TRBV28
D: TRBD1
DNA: TGTGCCAGCAGTTCCGGGGGGGGACAGGGGCCATCCTACGAGCAGTACTTC
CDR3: CASSSGGGQGPSYEQYF

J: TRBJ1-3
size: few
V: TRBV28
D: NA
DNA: TGTGCCAGCACAGGTGGAAACACCATATATTTT
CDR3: CASTGGNTIYF

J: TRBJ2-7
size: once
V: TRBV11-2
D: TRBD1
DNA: TGTGCCAGCAGCCCTCCGGGACAGTACGAGCAGTACTTC
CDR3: CASSPPGQYEQYF

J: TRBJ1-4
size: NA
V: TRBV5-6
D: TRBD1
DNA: TGTGCCAGCAGCTCCCCGGGACAGGGTCGTGAAAAACTGTTTTTT
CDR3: CASSSPGQGREKLFF

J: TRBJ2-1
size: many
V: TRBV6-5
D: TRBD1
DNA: TGTGCCAGCAGTTCGACAGGGGTTAGAGGATTCGATGAGCAGTTCTTC
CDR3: CASSSTGVRGFDEQFF